These 32 T cell receptor beta chains came from one sample sequenced in a study of blood T cells in healthy people across ages. A second 7 to 11 cycle PCR used barcoded and J-beta primers. TCRdb itself ran the 5' RACE reads through MiXCR, one entry per CDR3 protein. The sample lists around 820,000 distinct CDR3 sequences; roughly 25% were seen once. A further study also used this sample, focusing on T cells of mothers and their children.

Source material: blood. All receptors come from a boy aged 5-17 years in good health.

The chain employs TRBV28 and TRBJ1-5; no definite D call. Germline loops: CDR1 MDHEN, CDR2 SYDVKM. The CDR3 is made up of 17 amino acids. Deletions cut 0 bases from V and 6 bases from J, with 18 bases between. CDR3 DNA: TGTGCCAGCAGTTTATGGCCCCCGGGCACGTCTAGTCAGCCCCAGCATTTT. It yields the protein CASSLWPPGTSSQPQHF.

This clonotype has just a few counts. The rearrangement links TRBV5-5 to TRBJ2-7; D could derive from TRBD1 or TRBD2 (5 bases each). The CDR3 is 14 residues long. Trimming cost V 4 bases and J 7 bases, with 18 bases left between them. The germline V gene has CDR1 SGHKS and CDR2 YYEKEE (reference sequence). As DNA, the CDR3 is TGTGCCAGCAGCCGTCGGGACCGCCCGGGGGAGCAGTACTTC. Protein sequence: CASSRRDRPGEQYF.

This clonotype showed up just a few times. This chain connects TRBV7-6 to TRBJ2-7, with 9 bases lining up with TRBD1. CDR3 length: 15 residues. Germline V CDR1 and CDR2: SGHVS, FNYEAQ. Trimming removed 5 bases from V and 5 bases from J; junction bases left unmatched: 10. The CDR3 nucleotides are TGTGCCAGCAGCCCCACGACAGGGGGGGGCAACGAGCAGTACTTC. It translates to CASSPTTGGGNEQYF.

The chain couples TRBV7-2 to TRBJ1-2, with a possible D match to TRBD1 (5 bases). Looked up from germline, CDR1 is SGHTA and CDR2 is FQGNSA. V was shortened by 5 bases and J by 2 bases, with 15 bases between the two germline ends. The CDR3 covers 15 residues. CDR3 in amino acids: CASSAQRGRNYGYTF. CDR3 bases: TGTGCCAGCAGCGCCCAGCGGGGGAGAAACTATGGCTACACCTTC.

The V gene is TRBV28, the J gene TRBJ2-5; tentative D call: TRBD1 (6 bases). Germline-derived CDR1 and CDR2 are MDHEN and SYDVKM. The CDR3 spans 12 residues. V lost 7 bases, J lost 0 bases, and 6 bases lay in between. The DNA for the CDR3 is TGTGCCAGCACAGGGGACCAAGAGACCCAGTACTTC. This sequence encodes CASTGDQETQYF.

The V call is TRBV7-2, the J call TRBJ2-3; 8 bases are shared with TRBD1. The V gene's germline CDR1 is SGHTA and CDR2 FQGNSA. The CDR3 length is 17 residues. After removal of 5 bases from V and 3 bases from J, the junction contained 13 bases not matched to a gene. The chain's CDR3 is CASSPRPPGQATDTQYF. CDR3 sequence (DNA): TGTGCCAGCAGCCCCCGCCCTCCGGGACAGGCGACAGATACGCAGTATTTT.

This clonotype was seen a handful of times. This sequence joins TRBV6-6 and TRBJ2-2, with 8 bases aligning to TRBD1. There are 15 residues in the CDR3. Germline values: CDR1 MNHNY, CDR2 SVGAGI (reference sequence). The junction had 5 bases not matched to a gene; V was cut back by 6 bases and J by 2 bases. CDR3 sequence (DNA): TGTGCCAGCAGCGATTCAGGGGGCAACACCGGGGAGCTGTTTTTT. Amino acids: CASSDSGGNTGELFF.

This clonotype was detected a few times. At one end the junction does not follow the germline gene, possibly because of a read error. The rearrangement links TRBV6-1 to TRBJ1-6; a weak D match, TRBD1 (5 bases). This CDR3 is 14 amino acids long. In germline, CDR1 is MNHNS, CDR2 SASEGT. The CDR3: CTSSDGREYSPLHF. In nucleotides, the CDR3 is TGTACCAGCAGTGACGGCAGGGAGTATTCACCCCTCCACTTT.

This clonotype was seen only a few times. V is TRBV7-2 and J is TRBJ2-1; D might be TRBD1 or TRBD2, each matching 5 bases. Near its end, the DNA agrees better with TRBJ2-7, so the J call may be wrong. Per the germline V gene, CDR1 is SGHTA and CDR2 is FQGNSA. The CDR3 sequence is 16 residues long. The DNA of the CDR3 is TGTGCCAGCAGCTCAGATTGGGGCAGGGAGAGCTACGAGCAGTACTTC. Protein sequence: CASSSDWGRESYEQYF.

The gene calls are TRBV20-1 and TRBJ1-5; TRBD1 might be the D (6 bases). Deletions cut 0 bases from V and 1 base from J, with 13 bases between. The CDR3 is 16 residues long. The V gene's germline CDR1 is DFQATT and CDR2 SNEGSKA (reference sequence). CDR3 protein: CSARDGGRVSNQPQHF. Written as DNA, the CDR3 is TGCAGTGCTAGAGATGGGGGCAGGGTAAGCAATCAGCCCCAGCATTTT.

This clonotype was detected a few times. This sequence joins TRBV25-1 and TRBJ2-1; D uncertain. From germline, CDR1 is MGHDK and CDR2 SYGVNS. Trimming stripped 6 bases from V and 6 bases from J, with 15 bases between. This CDR3 spans 14 amino acids. The CDR3 sequence is CASSVTEFGNEQFF. CDR3 nucleotide sequence: TGTGCCAGCAGCGTAACAGAATTTGGCAATGAGCAGTTCTTC. The variable domain in full, completed from reference TRBV25-1 and TRBJ2-1, reads EADIYQTPRYLVIGTGKKITLECSQTMGHDKMYWYQQDPGMELHLIHYSYGVNSTEKGDLSSESTVSRIRTEHFPLTLESARPSHTSQYLCASSVTEFGNEQFFGPGTRLTVL.

About this clonotype: The junction departs from the called germline gene at one end, perhaps through a read error. This chain joins TRBV7-9 and TRBJ1-3, with D unclear. The CDR3 runs to 18 residues. The germline V gene encodes CDR1 SEHNR and CDR2 FQNEAQ (reference sequence). This CDR3 is CVSSPPPKSGSSGNTIYF. DNA for the CDR3: TGTGTCAGCAGCCCCCCCCCCAAAAGTGGAAGCTCTGGAAACACCATATATTTT.

The table lists this clonotype with a few counts. The chain is built from TRBV5-1 and TRBJ2-7, with 9 bases that match TRBD1. The J segment lost 0 bases and the V segment lost 3 bases, leaving 7 bases of the junction unmatched. The germline CDR1 and CDR2 sequences are SGHRS and YFSETQ. The CDR3 covers 16 residues. The CDR3 protein is CASSSGQGRTSYEQYF. The CDR3 nucleotides are TGCGCCAGCAGCTCCGGACAGGGGCGTACCTCCTACGAGCAGTACTTC.

This clonotype has a handful of counts. The chain employs TRBV7-8 and TRBJ2-5, with TRBD1 identical over 9 bases. TRBJ2-7 matches the DNA end more closely, so the J call is doubtful. Germline CDR1 reads SGHVS; CDR2 reads FQNEAQ. This CDR3 comprises 16 residues. This chain's CDR3 is CASSSKSGQGLYEQYF. The CDR3 DNA sequence: TGTGCCAGCAGCTCCAAAAGCGGACAGGGGCTCTACGAGCAGTACTTC.

The chain employs TRBV2 and TRBJ2-2, with 7 bases that match TRBD1. Germline assignment: CDR1 SNHLY and CDR2 FYNNEI. Trimming removed 6 bases from V and 0 bases from J; junction bases left unmatched: 4. This CDR3 is 15 amino acids long. The CDR3 protein is CASSWDRSNTGELFF. The CDR3 DNA reads as TGTGCCAGCAGCTGGGACAGATCGAACACCGGGGAGCTGTTTTTT.

This clonotype turned up a few times. V gene TRBV7-8 combines with J gene TRBJ1-3; D not certain. Germline CDR1 reads SGHVS; CDR2 reads FQNEAQ. The V and J ends lost 2 bases and 0 bases respectively, with 14 bases between them. CDR3 length: 17 residues. CDR3 residues: CASSLRLVPLSGNTIYF. The DNA for the CDR3 is TGTGCCAGCAGCTTAAGGCTCGTACCCCTCTCTGGAAACACCATATATTTT.

The V gene is TRBV7-9, the J gene TRBJ2-1; D unresolved. This CDR3 is built from 14 residues. The V gene's germline CDR1 is SEHNR and CDR2 FQNEAQ (reference sequence). With 5 bases removed from V and 6 bases from J, the gap between germline ends came to 14 bases. The CDR3 region has the DNA TGTGCCAGCAGCAGTAGCATTCCGGGCAATGAGCAGTTCTTC. This translates into CASSSSIPGNEQFF.

V and J are TRBV20-1 and TRBJ2-6; TRBD1 aligns across 8 bases. The J segment lost 2 bases and the V segment lost 1 base, leaving 13 bases of the junction unmatched. Germline V gene data show CDR1 as DFQATT and CDR2 as SNEGSKA (reference sequence). CDR3 length: 19 residues. CDR3 residues: CSARVVRDRIPAGANVLTF. The CDR3 nucleotides read TGCAGTGCTAGAGTGGTCCGGGACAGGATCCCCGCTGGGGCCAACGTCCTGACTTTC.

This clonotype was observed a few times. The J gene is TRBJ2-5, the V gene TRBV12-3 or TRBV12-4; D not certain. The J call may not be correct, given that the DNA end is closer to TRBJ2-7. This CDR3 region has 12 residues. The CDR3 is CASSPRLVEQYF. The DNA of the CDR3 is TGTGCCAGCAGTCCCCGGCTAGTCGAGCAGTACTTC.

On this clonotype itself: An end of the junction differs from the germline gene, which may be a read error. This rearrangement joins TRBV29-1 to TRBJ2-5; a weak D match, TRBD1 (6 bases). CDR3 length equals 12 residues. The germline CDR1 and CDR2 sequences are SQVTM and ANQGSEA. CDR3 residues: CSAQGYQETEYF. In DNA, the CDR3 is TGCAGCGCGCAGGGGTACCAAGAGACCGAGTACTTC.

This clonotype was found a few times. This sequence joins TRBV11-2 and TRBJ1-1; weak D call: TRBD1 (6 bases). Trimming stripped 5 bases from V and 5 bases from J, with 15 bases between. Per germline, CDR1 SGHAT and CDR2 FQNNGV. CDR3 length: 14 amino acids. CDR3 in amino acids: CASSNGQWATEAFF. The CDR3, as DNA: TGTGCCAGCAGCAACGGACAGTGGGCAACTGAAGCTTTCTTT.

This rearrangement joins TRBV5-1 to TRBJ2-1; 9 nucleotides match TRBD1. The CDR3 consists of 17 residues. Germline loops: CDR1 SGHRS, CDR2 YFSETQ. The ends lost 0 bases at V and 7 bases at J; junction bases unmatched: 11. Here the CDR3 reads CASSLARDRVDGNEQFF. The CDR3 nucleotides read TGCGCCAGCAGCTTGGCCCGGGACAGGGTGGATGGTAATGAGCAGTTCTTC.

This clonotype was seen only a few times. The rearrangement uses TRBV7-2 and TRBJ2-3; 11 positions match TRBD2. CDR3 length: 18 amino acids. Trimming cost V 1 base and J 3 bases; bases outside gene matches: 9. Germline assignment: CDR1 SGHTA and CDR2 FQGNSA. The CDR3 bases are TGTGCCAGCAGCTTAGTCGGTCCTAGCGGGGGGATAACAGATACGCAGTATTTT. It is translated as CASSLVGPSGGITDTQYF.

The V gene is TRBV12-3 or TRBV12-4, the J gene TRBJ1-5, with D tentatively TRBD1 (6 bases). The germline V and J ends were trimmed by 3 bases and 1 base, with 13 bases remaining between them. The CDR3 is made up of 16 amino acids. CDR3 in amino acids: CASSLGFGGSNQPQHF. The CDR3, as DNA: TGTGCCAGCAGTTTGGGCTTTGGGGGCAGCAATCAGCCCCAGCATTTT.

On this clonotype itself: The germline gene is not matched at one end of the junction; a read error may be the cause. The CDR3 loop reads CASSLGTRNTGKLFF. The CDR3 bases are TGTGCCAGCTCCCTCGGGACACGCAACACCGGGAAGCTGTTTTTT. The V gene is TRBV18, the J gene TRBJ2-2, with D tentatively TRBD1 (6 bases). The CDR3 length is 15 residues. Germline V gene data show CDR1 as KGHSH and CDR2 as LQKENI.

This chain joins TRBV7-2 and TRBJ2-3; no clear D. Germline CDR1 reads SGHTA; CDR2 reads FQGNSA. V was cut by 2 bases and J by 3 bases, with 15 bases left in between. The CDR3 extends over 16 amino acids. This chain's CDR3 is CASSLYGGPRTDTQYF. The CDR3 coding sequence is TGTGCCAGCAGCTTATATGGCGGTCCCAGGACAGATACGCAGTATTTT.

This clonotype was seen more than once but under ten times. CDR3 region: CSVVSGRGGNEQFF. CDR3 nucleotides: TGCAGCGTTGTGAGCGGGAGGGGCGGCAATGAGCAGTTCTTC. This chain connects TRBV29-1 to TRBJ2-1; 10 bases are a match to TRBD2. The germline V gene encodes CDR1 SQVTM and CDR2 ANQGSEA. Losses at the gene ends were 4 bases for V and 6 bases for J; bases not matched to a gene: 6. CDR3 length: 14 amino acids.

The sample holds a few counts of this clonotype. The chain links TRBV11-2 to TRBJ2-7; TRBD2 might be the D (6 bases). V was pared by 3 bases and J by 6 bases, with 12 bases between. The length of the CDR3 is 13 residues. Germline loops: CDR1 SGHAT, CDR2 FQNNGV. In DNA, the CDR3 is TGTGCCAGCAGCTTCGCTGGGAGGTCCGAGCAGTACTTC. It encodes CASSFAGRSEQYF.

This clonotype was recorded at least ten times. This chain connects TRBV7-8 to TRBJ1-2; D is possibly TRBD1 (5 bases). V shed 5 bases and J shed 2 bases, with 12 bases lying between them. The CDR3 is made up of 14 amino acids. Per the germline V gene, CDR1 is SGHVS and CDR2 is FQNEAQ. CDR3: CASSPSGPNYGYTF. CDR3 nucleotide sequence: TGTGCCAGCAGCCCCTCGGGGCCAAACTATGGCTACACCTTC.

This clonotype has more than one count but fewer than ten. Sequence at one end of the junction differs from germline and may be a read error. This chain links TRBV5-1 with TRBJ2-3, with TRBD1 identical over 7 bases. CDR3 length: 14 amino acids. Germline V gives CDR1 SGHRS, CDR2 YFSETQ. Written as DNA, the CDR3 is TGCGCCGGCAGCTTGCAGGGACAGACAGATACGCAGTATTTT. Translation: CAGSLQGQTDTQYF.

The chain combines TRBV20-1 with TRBJ1-5, with a tentative D call TRBD1 (5 bases). Trimming removed 8 bases at V and 9 bases at J, with 26 bases between. The germline V gene has CDR1 DFQATT and CDR2 SNEGSKA (reference sequence). CDR3 length equals 15 residues. DNA for the CDR3: TGCAGTTCCGGACTGACAGATTCGAAGTCAGGGCCCCAGCATTTT. Translating gives CSSGLTDSKSGPQHF.

V and J are TRBV27 and TRBJ1-1, with TRBD1 as a possible D gene (6 bases). V lost 4 bases and J lost 5, with 14 bases in between. The CDR3 sequence is 14 residues long. CDR1 and CDR2 from the germline V gene are MNHEY and SMNVEV (reference sequence). In nucleotides, the CDR3 is TGTGCCAGCAGTTACCAAGCCACAGGGACTGAAGCTTTCTTT. Residues: CASSYQATGTEAFF.